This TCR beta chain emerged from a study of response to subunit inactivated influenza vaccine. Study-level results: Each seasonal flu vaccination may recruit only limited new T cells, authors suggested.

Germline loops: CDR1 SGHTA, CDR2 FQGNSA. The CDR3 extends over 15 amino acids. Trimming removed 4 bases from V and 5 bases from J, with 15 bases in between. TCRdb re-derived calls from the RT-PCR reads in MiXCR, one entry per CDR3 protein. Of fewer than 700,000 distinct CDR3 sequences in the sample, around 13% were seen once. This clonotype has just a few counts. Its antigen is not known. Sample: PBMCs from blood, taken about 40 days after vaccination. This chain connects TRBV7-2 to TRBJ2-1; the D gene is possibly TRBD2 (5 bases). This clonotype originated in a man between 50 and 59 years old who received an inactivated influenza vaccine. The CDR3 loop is CASSSARVGDNEQFF. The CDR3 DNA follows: TGTGCCAGCAGCTCCGCGAGGGTGGGTGACAATGAGCAGTTCTTC.